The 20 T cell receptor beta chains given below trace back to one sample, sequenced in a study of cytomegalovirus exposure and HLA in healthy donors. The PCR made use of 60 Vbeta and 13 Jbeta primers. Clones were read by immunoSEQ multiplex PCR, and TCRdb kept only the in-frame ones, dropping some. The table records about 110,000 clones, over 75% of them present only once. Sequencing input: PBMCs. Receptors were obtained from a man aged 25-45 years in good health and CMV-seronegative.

Here the CDR3 reads CASSDDGTTLAKNIQYF. CDR3 in DNA: TGTGCCAGCAGTGATGACGGGACAACGCTAGCCAAAAACATTCAGTACTTC. The chain is built from TRBV28 and TRBJ2-4, with D possibly matching TRBD1 (6 bases). The CDR3 contains 17 residues. V lost 5 bases, J lost 0 bases, and 17 bases lay in between. The germline CDR1 and CDR2 sequences are MDHEN and SYDVKM.

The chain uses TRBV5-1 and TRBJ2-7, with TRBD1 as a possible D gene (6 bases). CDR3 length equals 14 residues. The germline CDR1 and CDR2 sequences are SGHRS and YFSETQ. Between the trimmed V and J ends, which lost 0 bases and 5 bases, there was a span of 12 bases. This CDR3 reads CASSLDRASDEQYF. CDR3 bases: TGCGCCAGCAGCTTGGACAGGGCGAGTGACGAGCAGTACTTC.

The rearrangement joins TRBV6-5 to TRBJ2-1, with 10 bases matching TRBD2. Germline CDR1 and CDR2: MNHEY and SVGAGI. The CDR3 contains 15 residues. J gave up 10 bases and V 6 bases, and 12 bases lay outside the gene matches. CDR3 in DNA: TGTGCCAGCAGACTCGGACTAGCGGCCTCCCGGGAGCAGTTCTTC. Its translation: CASRLGLAASREQFF.

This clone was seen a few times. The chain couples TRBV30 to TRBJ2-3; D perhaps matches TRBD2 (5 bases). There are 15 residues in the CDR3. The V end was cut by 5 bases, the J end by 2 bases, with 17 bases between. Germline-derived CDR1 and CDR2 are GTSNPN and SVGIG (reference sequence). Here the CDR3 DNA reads TGTGCCTGGGGCTACGGAGGTACTTCCACAGATACGCAGTATTTT. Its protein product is CAWGYGGTSTDTQYF.

The CDR3 here is CAWTGQGGTGELFF. The CDR3 DNA sequence: TGTGCCTGGACGGGACAGGGTGGCACCGGGGAGCTGTTTTTT. J is TRBJ2-2 and V is TRBV30, with 9 positions matching TRBD1. V lost 4 bases, J lost 4 bases, and 4 bases stayed unmatched. The CDR3 is made up of 14 amino acids. Germline-derived CDR1 and CDR2 are GTSNPN and SVGIG (reference sequence).

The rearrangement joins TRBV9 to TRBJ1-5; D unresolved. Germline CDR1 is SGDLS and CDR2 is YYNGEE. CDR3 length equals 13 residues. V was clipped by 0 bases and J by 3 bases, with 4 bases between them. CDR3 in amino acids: CASSVGHNQPQHF. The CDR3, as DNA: TGTGCCAGCAGCGTAGGGCACAATCAGCCCCAGCATTTT.

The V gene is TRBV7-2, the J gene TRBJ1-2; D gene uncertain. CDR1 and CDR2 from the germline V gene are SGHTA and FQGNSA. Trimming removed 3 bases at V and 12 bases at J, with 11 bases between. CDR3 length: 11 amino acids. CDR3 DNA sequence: TGTGCCAGCAGCTTTTGGCAGGAGGACACCTTC. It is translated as CASSFWQEDTF.

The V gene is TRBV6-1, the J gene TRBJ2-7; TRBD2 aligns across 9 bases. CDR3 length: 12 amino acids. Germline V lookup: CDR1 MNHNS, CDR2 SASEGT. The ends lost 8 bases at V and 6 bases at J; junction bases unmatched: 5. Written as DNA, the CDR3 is TGTGCCAGCTTAGGCGGGAGGGCCGAGCAGTACTTC. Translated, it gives CASLGGRAEQYF.

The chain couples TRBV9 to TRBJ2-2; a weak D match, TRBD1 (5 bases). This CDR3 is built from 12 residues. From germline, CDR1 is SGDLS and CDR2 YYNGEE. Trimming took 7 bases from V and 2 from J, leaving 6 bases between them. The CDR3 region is CASRTNTGELFF. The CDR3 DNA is TGTGCCAGCCGGACAAACACCGGGGAGCTGTTTTTT.

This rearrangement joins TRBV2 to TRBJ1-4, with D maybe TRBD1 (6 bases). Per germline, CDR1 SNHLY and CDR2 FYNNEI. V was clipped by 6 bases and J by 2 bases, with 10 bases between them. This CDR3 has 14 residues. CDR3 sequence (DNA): TGTGCCAGCAGGGGGGGGCGGACTAATGAAAAACTGTTTTTT. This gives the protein CASRGGRTNEKLFF.

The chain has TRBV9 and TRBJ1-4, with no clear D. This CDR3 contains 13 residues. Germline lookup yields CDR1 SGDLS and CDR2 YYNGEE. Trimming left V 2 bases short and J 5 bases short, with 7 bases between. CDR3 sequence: CASSVGPNEKLFF. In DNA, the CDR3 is TGTGCCAGCAGCGTGGGCCCGAATGAAAAACTGTTTTTT.

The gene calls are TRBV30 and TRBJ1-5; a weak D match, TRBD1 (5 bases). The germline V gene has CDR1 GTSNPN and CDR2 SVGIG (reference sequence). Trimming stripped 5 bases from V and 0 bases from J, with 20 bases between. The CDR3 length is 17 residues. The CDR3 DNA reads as TGTGCCTGGGGGGGGAGGGATGCGGGGAGTAGCAATCAGCCCCAGCATTTT. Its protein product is CAWGGRDAGSSNQPQHF.

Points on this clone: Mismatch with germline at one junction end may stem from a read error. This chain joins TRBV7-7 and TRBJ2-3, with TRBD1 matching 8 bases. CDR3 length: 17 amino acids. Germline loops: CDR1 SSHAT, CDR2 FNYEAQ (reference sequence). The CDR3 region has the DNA TGTGCTAGCAGTCCACGACCCGGGACAGGTAGCACAGATACGCAGTATTTT. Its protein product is CASSPRPGTGSTDTQYF.

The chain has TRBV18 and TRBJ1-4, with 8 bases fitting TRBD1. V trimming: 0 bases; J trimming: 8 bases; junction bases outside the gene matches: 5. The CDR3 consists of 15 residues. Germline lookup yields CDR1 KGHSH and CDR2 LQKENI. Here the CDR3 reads CASSPPGQGGEKLFF. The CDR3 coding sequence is TGTGCCAGCTCACCACCAGGACAGGGAGGCGAAAAACTGTTTTTT.

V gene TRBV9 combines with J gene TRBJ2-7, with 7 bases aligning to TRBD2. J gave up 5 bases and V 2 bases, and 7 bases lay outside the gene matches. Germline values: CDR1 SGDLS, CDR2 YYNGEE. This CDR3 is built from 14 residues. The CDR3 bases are TGTGCCAGCAGCGTTGGACTAGTTCTTAACGAGCAGTACTTC. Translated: CASSVGLVLNEQYF.

The CDR3 is CASSLEEAIYEQYF. The DNA for the CDR3 is TGTGCCAGCAGCTTAGAAGAGGCGATCTACGAGCAGTACTTC. This chain connects TRBV7-9 to TRBJ2-7; D remains unclear. CDR1 and CDR2 from the germline V gene are SEHNR and FQNEAQ (reference sequence). Trimming shortened V by 1 base and J by 3 bases, and 10 bases separated the two germline ends. CDR3 length equals 14 residues.

CDR3 protein: CASSQGERVGELFF. Here the CDR3 DNA reads TGTGCCAGCAGCCAGGGGGAGCGTGTCGGGGAGCTGTTTTTT. The chain joins TRBV7-9 to TRBJ2-2; 7 bases are shared with TRBD1. After removal of 5 bases from V and 7 bases from J, the junction contained 7 bases not matched to a gene. There are 14 residues in the CDR3. Germline values: CDR1 SEHNR, CDR2 FQNEAQ (reference sequence).

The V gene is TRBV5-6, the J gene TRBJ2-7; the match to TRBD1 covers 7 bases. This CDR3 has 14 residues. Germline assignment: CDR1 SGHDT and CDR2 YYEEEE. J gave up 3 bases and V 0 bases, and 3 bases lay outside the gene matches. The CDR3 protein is CASSLAPGGYEQYF. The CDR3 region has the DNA TGTGCCAGCAGCTTGGCCCCAGGGGGCTACGAGCAGTACTTC. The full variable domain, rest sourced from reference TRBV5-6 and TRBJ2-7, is DAGVTQSPTHLIKTRGQQVTLRCSPKSGHDTVSWYQQALGQGPQFIFQYYEEEERQRGNFPDRFSGHQFPNYSSELNVNALLLGDSALYLCASSLAPGGYEQYFGPGTRLTVT.

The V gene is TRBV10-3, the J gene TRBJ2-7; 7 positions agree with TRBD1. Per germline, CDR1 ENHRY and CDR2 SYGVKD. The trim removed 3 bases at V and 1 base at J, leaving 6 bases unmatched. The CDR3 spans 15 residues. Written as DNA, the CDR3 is TGTGCCATCAGTGACCCCGGGACAGAGTCCTACGAGCAGTACTTC. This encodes CAISDPGTESYEQYF.

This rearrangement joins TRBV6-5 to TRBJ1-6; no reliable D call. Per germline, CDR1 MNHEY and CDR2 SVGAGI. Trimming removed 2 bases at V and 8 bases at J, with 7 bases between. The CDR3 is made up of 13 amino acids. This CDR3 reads CASSYAGDSPLHF. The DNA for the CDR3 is TGTGCCAGCAGTTACGCCGGGGATTCACCCCTCCACTTT.